The source of this TCR beta chain is a study of shared clonotypes between healthy human individuals. Whole-study context: The donors, two women and a few men, were aged 18 to 49.

Study-wide points: Some clonotypes were shared by all four sorted-subset donors, while others were not shared. The non-shared ones had lower generation probabilities than the shared ones. Sharing across a handful of donors was seen in 5% to 5.5% of naive CD4 clonotypes. A limitation of the genetic and exposure-history diversity represented arose from few donors.

For this clone: Its target is not known.

Libraries were prepared by immunoSEQ multiplex PCR; TCRdb keeps only in-frame clonotypes and omits some of them. Among roughly 2 million clones listed, over 85% were seen once. This CDR3 region has 14 residues. V gave up 4 bases and J gave up 4 bases; unmatched junction bases: 5. Germline loops: CDR1 SGHNT, CDR2 YYREEE (reference sequence). The V gene is TRBV5-4, the J gene TRBJ1-1; 9 bases fit TRBD1. The origin of this receptor is a man younger than 35 in good health. The sample taken for sequencing was naive CD4+ T cells sorted from blood. Subset given: CD45RA+ positively selected. The CDR3 coding sequence is TGTGCCAGCAGCGAGGGACAGGGAACCACTGAAGCTTTCTTT. Amino acids: CASSEGQGTTEAFF.